The 2 T cell receptor beta chains below all came from one sample that was sequenced in a study of a mutant IDH1 vaccine in newly diagnosed glioma. Sequenced by immunoSEQ multiplex PCR; TCRdb stores in-frame clones only, minus some. The repertoire has about 56,000 clones, less than 80% of them found once; the top ten carry less than 6.5%. The antigens of these receptors remain unknown. The time point is: week 47, end of study. A single vaccine dose contained 300 ug of mutant IDH1 20-mer peptide, and topical imiquimod was used with it. The source was PBMCs, collected from a glioma patient whose treatment included an IDH1 peptide vaccine. All receptors derive from a man between 45 and 60 years old with glioma.

This chain connects TRBV7-9 to TRBJ2-1; 9 bases map to TRBD1. The CDR3 totals 14 residues. In germline, CDR1 is SEHNR, CDR2 FQNEAQ (reference sequence). V gave up 4 bases and J gave up 6 bases; unmatched junction bases: 4. The CDR3 reads CASSSDRGGNEQFF. As DNA, the CDR3 is TGTGCCAGCAGCTCCGACAGGGGGGGCAATGAGCAGTTCTTC. The full variable domain, in which reference TRBV7-9 and TRBJ2-1 provide the parts outside the CDR3, is DTGVSQNPRHKITKRGQNVTFRCDPISEHNRLYWYRQTLGQGPEFLTYFQNEAQLEKSRLLSDRFSAERPKGSFSTLEIQRTEQGDSAMYLCASSSDRGGNEQFFGPGTRLTVL.

V is TRBV9 and J is TRBJ2-3; TRBD2 aligns across 7 bases. The CDR3 runs 17 residues. Germline V gene sequence: CDR1 SGDLS, CDR2 YYNGEE. The ends lost 3 bases at V and 7 bases at J; junction bases unmatched: 17. The CDR3: CASSGGSGEGLTYTQYF. CDR3 nucleotides: TGTGCCAGCAGCGGCGGGTCTGGGGAGGGGCTCACGTATACGCAGTATTTT.